This T cell receptor beta chain was captured in a study of cytomegalovirus exposure and HLA in healthy donors. Broader study findings: It was found in a later analysis that first-cohort TCR clusters tended to co-occur in the 90 to 150 validation repertoires. There were around 160 TCR beta chains listed as cytomegalovirus-associated. Many donors shared some public TCRs, even though most TCR sequences were rare. A few CMV-associated chains were confirmed in vitro to be specific for CMV antigens.

The germline V gene encodes CDR1 KGHSH and CDR2 LQKENI. The CDR3 spans 16 residues. Trimming removed 3 bases at V and 7 bases at J, with 16 bases between. The table came from immunoSEQ multiplex PCR; TCRdb's copy has only in-frame clones and leaves some out. The repertoire holds 300,000 or so clones, roughly 86% seen once, with around 0.96% in the top ten. About this clone itself: Its antigen is as yet unknown.

The J gene is TRBJ1-6, the V gene TRBV18; possible D gene TRBD1, 6 bases. The clonotype originates from a man aged 25 to 40 in good health and CMV-seronegative. The sequenced material came from PBMCs. The CDR3 sequence is CASSPDSQVLNSPLHF. Written as DNA, the CDR3 is TGTGCCAGCTCACCGGACAGTCAGGTGTTGAATTCACCCCTCCACTTT. Variable domain in full (rest from reference TRBV18 and TRBJ1-6): NAGVMQNPRHLVRRRGQEARLRCSPMKGHSHVYWYRQLPEEGLKFMVYLQKENIIDESGMPKERFSAEFPKEGPSILRIQQVVRGDSAAYFCASSPDSQVLNSPLHFGNGTRLTVT.